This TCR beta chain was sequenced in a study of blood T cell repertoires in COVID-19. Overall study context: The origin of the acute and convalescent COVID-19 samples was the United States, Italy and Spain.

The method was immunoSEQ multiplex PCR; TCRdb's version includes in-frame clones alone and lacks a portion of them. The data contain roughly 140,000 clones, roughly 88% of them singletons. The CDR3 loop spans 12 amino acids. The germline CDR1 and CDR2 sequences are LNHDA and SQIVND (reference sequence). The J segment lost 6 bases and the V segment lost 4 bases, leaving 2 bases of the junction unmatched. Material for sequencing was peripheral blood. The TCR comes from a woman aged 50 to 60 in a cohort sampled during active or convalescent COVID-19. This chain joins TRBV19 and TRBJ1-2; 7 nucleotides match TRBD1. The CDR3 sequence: CASSRQGDGYTF. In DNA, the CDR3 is TGTGCCAGTAGTAGACAGGGAGATGGCTACACCTTC.